These 30 T cell receptor beta chains were all obtained from the same sample, sequenced in a study of glioma-infiltrating T cells. Amplification of TCR alpha and beta CDR3 regions from RNA used iRepertoire nested multiplex PCR. MiXCR, applied by TCRdb to the multiplex PCR reads, yields one record per CDR3 protein. The data show approximately 190,000 distinct CDR3 sequences, over 25% seen once. Sequencing was performed on glioma tissue, nonneoplastic brain tissue, or PBMCs (not recorded which). The receptor set was obtained from a human donor with low-grade glioma or glioblastoma, undergoing nonglioma brain surgery, or in good health (not recorded which).

As concerns this clonotype: A much larger clone lies one base from this, so it may be a read error. The V gene is TRBV2, the J gene TRBJ1-2, with 8 bases fitting TRBD1. This CDR3 is built from 14 residues. Germline CDR1 is SNHLY and CDR2 is FYNNEI. The CDR3 is CASTSDRGARGYIF. The CDR3 bases are TGTGCCAGCACGAGCGACAGGGGCGCCAGGGGCTACATCTTC.

This clonotype was detected many times. V usage is TRBV7-2 and J usage is TRBJ2-1; no clear D. Germline assignment: CDR1 SGHTA and CDR2 FQGNSA. V lost 5 bases and J 8 bases, leaving 10 bases between the germline ends. The CDR3 is 12 residues long. This CDR3 is CASSVGVYEQFF. The DNA of the CDR3 is TGTGCCAGCAGCGTTGGAGTCTATGAGCAGTTCTTC.

At least ten counts were recorded for this clonotype. The CDR3 DNA reads TGTGCCAGCAGCGACAGGGGGCTCACTGAAGCTTTCTTT. It is translated as CASSDRGLTEAFF. The rearrangement uses TRBV7-9 and TRBJ1-1; 10 nucleotides align to TRBD1. Germline V CDR1 and CDR2: SEHNR, FQNEAQ (reference sequence). The CDR3 covers 13 residues. With 5 bases clipped from V and 4 bases from J, the junction kept 1 base outside the gene matches.

This clonotype was seen many times. The chain is built from TRBV20-1 and TRBJ2-1; D is undetermined. The CDR3 spans 14 residues. Trimming removed 5 bases from V and 4 bases from J, with 15 bases in between. In germline, CDR1 is DFQATT, CDR2 SNEGSKA (reference sequence). CDR3 sequence reads: CSAPTPPSYNEQFF. For the CDR3, the DNA is TGCAGTGCTCCTACACCCCCTTCGTACAATGAGCAGTTCTTC.

In its sample, this clonotype was seen a few times. V usage is TRBV5-1 and J usage is TRBJ1-1; the D is unclear. Germline loops: CDR1 SGHRS, CDR2 YFSETQ. CDR3 length: 12 amino acids. Trimming removed 0 bases at V and 8 bases at J, with 8 bases between. The CDR3 DNA reads TGCGCCAGCAGCTTGGGGCCCTCAGAAGCTTTCTTT. This gives the protein CASSLGPSEAFF. Combining the CDR3 with reference TRBV5-1 and TRBJ1-1 gives the whole variable domain KAGVTQTPRYLIKTRGQQVTLSCSPISGHRSVSWYQQTPGQGLQFLFEYFSETQRNKGNFPGRFSGRQFSNSRSEMNVSTLELGDSALYLCASSLGPSEAFFGQGTRLTVV.

This clonotype occurred many times. The chain is built from TRBV28 and TRBJ2-5; no definite D call. Germline loops: CDR1 MDHEN, CDR2 SYDVKM. The CDR3 consists of 11 residues. Deletions cut 6 bases from V and 4 bases from J, with 6 bases between. In DNA, the CDR3 is TGTGCCAGCAGATTGTCAGAGACCCAGTACTTC. Its translation is CASRLSETQYF.

This clonotype appeared a few times. J is TRBJ2-3 and V is TRBV2; 9 bases map to TRBD2. The CDR3 totals 15 residues. Trimming removed 4 bases from V and 4 bases from J; junction bases left unmatched: 6. CDR1 is SNHLY and CDR2 is FYNNEI in the germline V gene. The CDR3 nucleotides are TGTGCCAGCAGTGGCCTAGCGGGAAGTTCAGATACGCAGTATTTT. Residues: CASSGLAGSSDTQYF.

This clonotype was observed at least ten times. This chain uses TRBV10-2 with TRBJ2-4, with unresolved D. From germline, CDR1 is WSHSY and CDR2 SAAADI. The V end lost 6 bases, the J end lost 8 bases, and 8 bases lay between the germline ends. The CDR3 runs 11 residues. The CDR3 spells CASSPLDIQYF. CDR3 coding DNA: TGCGCCAGCAGCCCCTTGGACATTCAGTACTTC.

This clonotype was found many times. The genes are TRBV6-1 and TRBJ2-1; 9 bases match TRBD2. The CDR3 length is 16 residues. From germline, CDR1 is MNHNS and CDR2 SASEGT. V shed 5 bases and J 6 bases; nucleotides not matched to a gene: 11. The CDR3 DNA reads as TGTGCCAGCAGTCCAATAGCGGGAGTCGGACTCAATGAGCAGTTCTTC. It specifies CASSPIAGVGLNEQFF.

This clonotype was observed a few times. This chain connects TRBV19 to TRBJ1-5, with D perhaps TRBD1 (5 bases). V lost 5 bases and J 1 base, leaving 18 bases between the germline ends. The CDR3 runs 17 residues. Germline V lookup: CDR1 LNHDA, CDR2 SQIVND (reference sequence). The CDR3 reads CASSPTGPLWSNQPQHF. In DNA, the CDR3 is TGTGCCAGTAGTCCCACAGGACCGCTGTGGAGCAATCAGCCCCAGCATTTT.

This sequence joins TRBV3-1 and TRBJ1-2; 9 bases fit TRBD1. The germline CDR1 and CDR2 sequences are LGHDT and YNNKEL (reference sequence). The trim removed 8 bases at V and 1 base at J, leaving 17 bases unmatched. This CDR3 contains 18 residues. CDR3: CASSPSPGQGPFNYGYTF. The CDR3 bases are TGTGCCAGCTCACCGAGCCCGGGACAGGGCCCTTTTAACTATGGCTACACCTTC.

This clonotype appeared a few times. The chain links TRBV19 to TRBJ2-5; the D is unclear. CDR3 length: 13 amino acids. Trimming pared 6 bases from V and 2 bases from J, leaving 10 bases between. From germline, CDR1 is LNHDA and CDR2 SQIVND (reference sequence). CDR3 DNA sequence: TGTGCCAGTAGCACCCCAGGACAAGAGACCCAGTACTTC. Translating it yields CASSTPGQETQYF. Using reference TRBV19 and TRBJ2-5 for the parts outside the CDR3, the full variable domain is DGGITQSPKYLFRKEGQNVTLSCEQNLNHDAMYWYRQDPGQGLRLIYYSQIVNDFQKGDIAEGYSVSREKKESFPLTVTSAQKNPTAFYLCASSTPGQETQYFGPGTRLLVL.

This clonotype was detected once. A junction boundary mismatches the germline segment, possibly from a read error. V usage is TRBV27 and J usage is TRBJ1-1; D gene unclear. This CDR3 contains 14 residues. In germline, CDR1 is MNHEY, CDR2 SMNVEV (reference sequence). The DNA for the CDR3 is TGTGCCAGCAGTTTCTGGCAGTACTCCAGGAGAGCTTCCTTT. Amino acid sequence: CASSFWQYSRRASF.

This clonotype has at least ten counts. The chain combines TRBV7-6 with TRBJ2-7; D unresolved. The CDR3 extends over 14 amino acids. CDR1 is SGHVS, CDR2 FNYEAQ, per germline. V shed 0 bases and J shed 4 bases, with 10 bases lying between them. CDR3: CASSLARESYEQYF. The CDR3 coding sequence is TGTGCCAGCAGCTTAGCGCGAGAGTCTTACGAGCAGTACTTC.

This clonotype was seen a handful of times. The CDR3 spells CSGLQGSTDTQYF. The CDR3 region has the DNA TGCAGCGGGCTACAGGGTAGCACAGATACGCAGTATTTT. This rearrangement joins TRBV29-1 to TRBJ2-3; possibly TRBD1 for D (6 bases). V was clipped by 7 bases and J by 0 bases, with 11 bases between them. Germline V gene lookup returns CDR1 SQVTM and CDR2 ANQGSEA. This CDR3 spans 13 amino acids.

A note on this clonotype: Since a much larger clone is just one base distant, this may be a read error. The CDR3 reads CSARGDPGDNVLTF. CDR3 sequence (DNA): TGCAGTGCTAGAGGGGACCCCGGGGACAACGTCCTGACTTTC. The chain couples TRBV20-1 to TRBJ2-6, with D perhaps given as TRBD1 or TRBD2 (5 bases each). From germline, CDR1 is DFQATT and CDR2 SNEGSKA (reference sequence). The CDR3 loop spans 14 amino acids.

In this sample, this clonotype turned up many times. This chain uses TRBV7-2 with TRBJ2-7; D call uncertain. CDR1 is SGHTA and CDR2 is FQGNSA in the germline V gene. Trimming left V 3 bases short and J 6 bases short, with 9 bases between. CDR3 length: 12 amino acids. This CDR3 is CASSFGGVEQYF. As DNA, the CDR3 is TGTGCCAGCAGCTTCGGTGGGGTCGAGCAGTACTTC.

This clonotype turned up a few times. The chain is built from TRBV10-3 and TRBJ2-7; either TRBD1 or TRBD2 may supply D (5 bases each). The CDR3 is 15 residues long. Germline CDR1 is ENHRY and CDR2 is SYGVKD. The V end lost 5 bases, the J end lost 0 bases, and 14 bases lay between the germline ends. This CDR3 reads CAISPGTEDSYEQYF. CDR3 in DNA: TGTGCCATCAGTCCCGGGACGGAAGACTCCTACGAGCAGTACTTC.

The rearrangement links TRBV27 to TRBJ1-1; possible D gene TRBD1, 5 bases. Per germline, CDR1 MNHEY and CDR2 SMNVEV (reference sequence). V was pared by 2 bases and J by 3 bases, with 22 bases between. The CDR3 runs to 18 residues. The CDR3 region is CASSLTPGGAGPDTEAFF. The CDR3, as DNA: TGTGCCAGCAGTTTAACTCCAGGAGGGGCAGGCCCCGACACTGAAGCTTTCTTT.

A word on this clonotype: A much larger clone is a single base away; this may be a read error. The chain links TRBV6-1 to TRBJ1-3; a possible D gene is TRBD1 (6 bases). This CDR3 has 15 residues. Germline assignment: CDR1 MNHNS and CDR2 SASEGT. The V and J ends lost 6 bases and 0 bases respectively, with 12 bases between them. CDR3 residues: CASRRGGFSGNTIYF. Written as DNA, the CDR3 is TGTGCCAGCAGACGAGGGGGGTTCTCTGGAAACACCATATATTTT.

This clonotype was observed a handful of times. A much larger clone sits a single nucleotide away, making a read error possible. The V and J genes are TRBV5-1 and TRBJ1-1; D unclear. CDR1 SGHRS and CDR2 YFSETQ come from the germline V gene. CDR3 length equals 14 residues. CDR3 sequence: CASSEDAWSTEASF. The CDR3 DNA follows: TGCGCCAGCAGCGAGGATGCGTGGAGCACTGAAGCTTCCTTT.

This clonotype was recorded at least ten times. This chain uses TRBV20-1 with TRBJ1-5, with 7 positions matching TRBD1. Germline CDR1 DFQATT, CDR2 SNEGSKA (reference sequence). Germline trimming cut 2 bases from V and 4 bases from J; bases unmatched to any gene: 8. The CDR3 contains 15 residues. CDR3 sequence: CSARSAGGGNQPQHF. The DNA for the CDR3 is TGCAGTGCTAGATCGGCAGGGGGTGGTAATCAGCCCCAGCATTTT.

This clonotype showed up many times. This rearrangement joins TRBV27 to TRBJ2-1; weak D call: TRBD2 (6 bases). CDR1 and CDR2 (germline): MNHEY, SMNVEV (reference sequence). V was trimmed by 4 bases and J by 8 bases, leaving 12 bases between them. CDR3 length: 13 residues. DNA of the CDR3: TGTGCCAGCAGTTCGGCCGGGAGCGATGAGCAGTTCTTC. Encoded protein: CASSSAGSDEQFF.

This clonotype was counted only a few times. The chain uses TRBV14 and TRBJ2-3; 15 positions agree with TRBD2. Germline V gene sequence: CDR1 SGHDN, CDR2 FVKESK. V shed 4 bases, J shed 6 bases, and the junction held 8 bases outside the gene matches. The CDR3 length is 17 residues. CDR3 bases: TGTGCCAGCAGCCCGCTAGACGGACTAGCGGGAGGGGATACGCAGTATTTT. Translating gives CASSPLDGLAGGDTQYF.

The V call is TRBV3-1, the J call TRBJ2-7, with a possible D match to TRBD1 (6 bases). The V and J ends lost 6 bases and 3 bases respectively, with 18 bases between them. Germline V gene data show CDR1 as LGHDT and CDR2 as YNNKEL (reference sequence). CDR3 length: 15 residues. The CDR3 loop reads CASSTTWGPVYEQYF. CDR3 in DNA: TGTGCCAGCAGTACCACCTGGGGGCCGGTCTACGAGCAGTACTTC.

The V and J genes are TRBV18 and TRBJ2-1, with no clear D. Trimming took 3 bases from V and 6 from J, leaving 18 bases between them. Looked up from germline, CDR1 is KGHSH and CDR2 is LQKENI. The length of the CDR3 is 16 residues. The CDR3 region is CASSPFERHSTNEQFF. Written as DNA, the CDR3 is TGTGCCAGCTCACCCTTTGAAAGACACAGTACCAATGAGCAGTTCTTC.

On this clonotype itself: A much larger clone lies one base from this, so it may be a read error. The rearrangement joins TRBV7-9 to TRBJ1-1, with unresolved D. The germline CDR1 and CDR2 sequences are SEHNR and FQNEAQ (reference sequence). There are 19 residues in the CDR3. CDR3 residues: CASSHTTGLPWKRNTEASF. The CDR3 DNA reads as TGTGCCAGCAGCCATACCACTGGACTGCCGTGGAAACGGAACACTGAAGCTTCCTTT.

Comment on this clonotype: A read error may produce the germline difference seen at one junction end. This sequence joins TRBV5-4 and TRBJ2-1; TRBD2 matches 14 bases. Per germline, CDR1 SGHNT and CDR2 YYREEE (reference sequence). CDR3 length: 15 amino acids. In nucleotides, the CDR3 is TGTGCCAGCAGCTGGGGACTAGCGGGGGCCAATGATCAGTTCTTC. Translating gives CASSWGLAGANDQFF.

This chain uses TRBV7-2 with TRBJ2-1; TRBD2 aligns across 11 bases. V lost 1 base, J lost 4 bases, and 3 bases stayed unmatched. CDR3 length equals 16 residues. The V gene's germline CDR1 is SGHTA and CDR2 FQGNSA. CDR3 residues: CASSLGASGRYNEQFF. The CDR3 nucleotides read TGTGCCAGCAGCTTAGGGGCTAGCGGGAGGTACAATGAGCAGTTCTTC. The whole variable domain, remainder taken from reference TRBV7-2 and TRBJ2-1, is GAGVSQSPSNKVTEKGKDVELRCDPISGHTALYWYRQSLGQGLEFLIYFQGNSAPDKSGLPSDRFSAERTGGSVSTLTIQRTQQEDSAVYLCASSLGASGRYNEQFFGPGTRLTVL.

This clonotype was recorded at least ten times. The V gene is TRBV5-1, the J gene TRBJ2-7; TRBD1 matches at 7 bases. Losses at the gene ends were 4 bases for V and 1 base for J; bases not matched to a gene: 8. There are 15 residues in the CDR3. Germline V gene lookup returns CDR1 SGHRS and CDR2 YFSETQ. CDR3 residues: CASSPRSGGSYEQYF. In DNA form, the CDR3 reads TGCGCCAGCAGCCCTCGTTCAGGGGGTTCCTACGAGCAGTACTTC.